This T cell receptor (beta chain) emerged from a study of blood T cell repertoires in COVID-19. Germline-derived CDR1 and CDR2 are SEHNR and FQNEAQ (reference sequence). There are 14 residues in the CDR3. Trimming took off 1 base at V and 3 bases at J, with 10 bases between the two ends. Profiling relied on immunoSEQ multiplex PCR, and the TCRdb table lists in-frame clones only, not all of them. The data hold around 230,000 clones, with about 91% observed a single time. Donors were grouped by their self-reported clinical history. The sample taken for sequencing was PBMCs or T cells enriched from blood (not recorded which). The TCR sequence derives from a woman between 40 and 55 years old with acute COVID-19. The V and J genes are TRBV7-9 and TRBJ2-7; D ambiguous. The CDR3 spells CASSLDAGYYEQYV. The CDR3 DNA sequence: TGTGCCAGCAGCTTAGATGCAGGATACTACGAGCAGTACGTC.